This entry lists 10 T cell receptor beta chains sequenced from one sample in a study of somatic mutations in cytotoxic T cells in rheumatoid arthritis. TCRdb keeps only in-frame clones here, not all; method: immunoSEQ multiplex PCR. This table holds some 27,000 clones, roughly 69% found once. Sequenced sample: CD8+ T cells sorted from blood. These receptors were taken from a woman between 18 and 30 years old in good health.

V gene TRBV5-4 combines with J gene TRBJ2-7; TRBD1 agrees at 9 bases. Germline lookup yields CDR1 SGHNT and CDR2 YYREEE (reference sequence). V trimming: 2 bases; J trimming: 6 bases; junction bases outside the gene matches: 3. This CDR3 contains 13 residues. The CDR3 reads CASSLGTGREQYF. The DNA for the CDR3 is TGTGCCAGCAGCTTAGGGACAGGGCGCGAGCAGTACTTC.

CDR3 in amino acids: CASSFFRYETETQYF. CDR3 sequence (DNA): TGTGCCAGCAGCTTCTTTAGGTATGAGACAGAGACCCAGTACTTC. J is TRBJ2-5 and V is TRBV7-9; D is uncertain. The CDR3 is 15 residues long. Germline V lookup: CDR1 SEHNR, CDR2 FQNEAQ (reference sequence). Trimming pared 3 bases from V and 4 bases from J, leaving 15 bases between.

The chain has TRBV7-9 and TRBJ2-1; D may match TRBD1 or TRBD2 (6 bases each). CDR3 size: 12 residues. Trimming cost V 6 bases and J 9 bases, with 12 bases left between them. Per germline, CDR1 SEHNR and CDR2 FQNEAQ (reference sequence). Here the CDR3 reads CASSRTAGEQFF. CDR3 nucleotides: TGTGCCAGCAGTCGGACAGCGGGTGAGCAGTTCTTC.

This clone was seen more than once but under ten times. The CDR3 spells CASSEADWLAGYEQYF. The CDR3 region has the DNA TGTGCCAGCAGTGAAGCGGATTGGCTAGCGGGCTACGAGCAGTACTTC. V usage is TRBV6-1 and J usage is TRBJ2-7; 8 nucleotides agree with TRBD2. The germline V gene encodes CDR1 MNHNS and CDR2 SASEGT. This CDR3 contains 16 residues. V shed 0 bases, J shed 3 bases, and the junction held 7 bases outside the gene matches.

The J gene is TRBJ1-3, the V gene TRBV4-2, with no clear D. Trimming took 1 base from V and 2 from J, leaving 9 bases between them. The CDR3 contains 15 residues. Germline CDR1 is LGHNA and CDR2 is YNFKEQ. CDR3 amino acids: CASSQGAGPGNTIYF. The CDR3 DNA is TGTGCCAGCAGCCAAGGGGCGGGCCCTGGAAACACCATATATTTT.

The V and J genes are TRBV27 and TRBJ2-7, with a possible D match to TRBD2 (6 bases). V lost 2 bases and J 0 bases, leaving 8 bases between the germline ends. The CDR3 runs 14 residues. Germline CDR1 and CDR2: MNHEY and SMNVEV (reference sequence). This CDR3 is CASSLGLSSYEQYF. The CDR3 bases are TGTGCCAGCAGTTTAGGACTATCCTCCTACGAGCAGTACTTC.

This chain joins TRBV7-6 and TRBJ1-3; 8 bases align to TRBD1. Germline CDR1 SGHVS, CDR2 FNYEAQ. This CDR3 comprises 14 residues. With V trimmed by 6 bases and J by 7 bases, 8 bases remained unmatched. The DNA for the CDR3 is TGTGCCAGCAGTTCAGGGGGCCAAGGGAACACCATATATTTT. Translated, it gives CASSSGGQGNTIYF.

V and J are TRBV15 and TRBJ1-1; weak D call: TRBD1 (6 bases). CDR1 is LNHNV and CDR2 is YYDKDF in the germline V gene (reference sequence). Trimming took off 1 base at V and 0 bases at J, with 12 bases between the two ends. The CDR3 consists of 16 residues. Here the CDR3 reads CATSRAPDRMNTEAFF. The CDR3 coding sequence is TGTGCCACCAGCAGAGCGCCGGACAGAATGAACACTGAAGCTTTCTTT.

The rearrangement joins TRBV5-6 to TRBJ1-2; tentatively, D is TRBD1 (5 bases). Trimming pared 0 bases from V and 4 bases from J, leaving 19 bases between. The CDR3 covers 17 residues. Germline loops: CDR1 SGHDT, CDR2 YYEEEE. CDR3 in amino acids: CASSLEGTFIFSYGYTF. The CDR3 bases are TGTGCCAGCAGCTTGGAAGGGACTTTCATTTTTAGCTATGGCTACACCTTC.

The CDR3 DNA sequence: TGTGCCAGCAGCTTAGCTAGGTTATCCTCTGGGGCCAACGTCCTGACTTTC. Translated, it gives CASSLARLSSGANVLTF. The chain carries TRBV7-6 and TRBJ2-6, with unresolved D. Per the germline V gene, CDR1 is SGHVS and CDR2 is FNYEAQ. The CDR3 has 17 residues. With 0 bases removed from V and 0 bases from J, the gap between germline ends came to 9 bases.